This T cell receptor beta chain was retrieved from a study of monozygotic twins with inflammatory bowel disease. The CDR3 contains 17 residues. Germline V CDR1 and CDR2: ENHRY, SYGVKD. Each CDR3 protein gets one entry in TCRdb, which reprocessed the 5' RACE reads and gives no DNA. The ten top clones account for approximately 2%, within a sample of 330,000 or so distinct CDR3 sequences. The material sequenced was blood. The gene calls are TRBV10-3 and TRBJ2-2; the TCRdb call, TRBD1, lacks DNA for checking. The clonotype was recovered from a human donor with ulcerative colitis or Crohn's disease, or a healthy co-twin of an affected twin (not recorded which). CDR3 sequence reads: CAISDAWGRVGSGELFF.